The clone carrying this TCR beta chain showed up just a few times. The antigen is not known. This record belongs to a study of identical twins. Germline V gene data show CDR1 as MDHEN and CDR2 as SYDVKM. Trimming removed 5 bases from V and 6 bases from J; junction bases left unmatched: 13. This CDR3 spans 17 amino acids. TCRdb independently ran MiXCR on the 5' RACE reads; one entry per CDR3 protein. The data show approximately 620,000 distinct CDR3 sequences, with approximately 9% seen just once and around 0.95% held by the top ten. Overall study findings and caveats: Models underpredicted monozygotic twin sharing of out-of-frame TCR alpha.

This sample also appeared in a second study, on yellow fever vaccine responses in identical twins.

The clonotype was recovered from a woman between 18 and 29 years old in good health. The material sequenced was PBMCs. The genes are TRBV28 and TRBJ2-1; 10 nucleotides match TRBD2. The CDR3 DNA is TGTGCCAGCAGTCCCCTCATTACTAGCGGGGTCCGCAATGAGCAGTTCTTC. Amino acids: CASSPLITSGVRNEQFF.